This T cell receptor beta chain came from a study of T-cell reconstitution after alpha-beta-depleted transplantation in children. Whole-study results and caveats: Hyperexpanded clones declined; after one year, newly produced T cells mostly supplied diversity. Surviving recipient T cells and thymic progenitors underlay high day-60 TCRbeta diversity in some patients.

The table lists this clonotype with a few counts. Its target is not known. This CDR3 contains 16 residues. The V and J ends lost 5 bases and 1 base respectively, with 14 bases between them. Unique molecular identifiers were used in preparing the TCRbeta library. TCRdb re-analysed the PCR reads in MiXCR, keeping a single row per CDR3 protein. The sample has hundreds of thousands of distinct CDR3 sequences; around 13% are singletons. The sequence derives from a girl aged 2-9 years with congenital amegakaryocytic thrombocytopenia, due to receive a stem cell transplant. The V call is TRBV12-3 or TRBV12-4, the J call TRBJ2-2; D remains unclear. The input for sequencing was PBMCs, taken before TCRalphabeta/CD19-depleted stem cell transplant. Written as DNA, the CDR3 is TGTGCCAGCAGTAGGGATTTACTAATGAACACCGGGGAGCTGTTTTTT. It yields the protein CASSRDLLMNTGELFF.